These 12 T cell receptor beta chains came from one sample sequenced in a study of blood T cell repertoires in COVID-19. The method was immunoSEQ multiplex PCR; TCRdb's version includes in-frame clones alone and lacks a portion of them. Of about 12,000 clones listed, over 75% were seen once; the top ten hold approximately 31%. Material: peripheral blood. The receptors were sampled from a human donor in a cohort sampled during active COVID-19.

This chain connects TRBV6-1 to TRBJ2-1, with 7 bases matching TRBD1. This CDR3 comprises 12 residues. CDR1 MNHNS and CDR2 SASEGT come from the germline V gene. Trimming removed 0 bases from V and 14 bases from J; junction bases left unmatched: 4. CDR3 sequence reads: CASSEATGKEFF. CDR3 nucleotides: TGTGCCAGCAGTGAAGCGACAGGGAAGGAGTTCTTC.

This chain links TRBV5-6 with TRBJ2-5; D may be TRBD1 (5 bases). Germline CDR1 SGHDT, CDR2 YYEEEE. V lost 1 base, J lost 2 bases, and 12 bases lay in between. The CDR3 extends over 15 amino acids. As DNA, the CDR3 is TGTGCCAGCAGCTTGTACTCCCGACAGCAAGAGACCCAGTACTTC. Translated: CASSLYSRQQETQYF.

The chain is built from TRBV6-2 or TRBV6-3 and TRBJ2-7; no clear D. Trimming pared 10 bases from V and 0 bases from J, leaving 16 bases between. Germline lookup yields CDR1 MNHEY and CDR2 SVGEGT. The CDR3 totals 14 residues. The CDR3 region is CATRPAVISYEQYF. DNA for the CDR3: TGTGCCACCCGCCCGGCCGTGATCTCCTACGAGCAGTACTTC.

This clone was observed once. V usage is TRBV19 and J usage is TRBJ2-1; 7 positions agree with TRBD2. Germline V gene lookup returns CDR1 LNHDA and CDR2 SQIVND (reference sequence). The CDR3 spans 14 residues. J gave up 9 bases and V 1 base, and 6 bases lay outside the gene matches. The CDR3 sequence is CASSIAGGKGEQFF. CDR3 bases: TGTGCCAGTAGTATAGCGGGGGGAAAGGGTGAGCAGTTCTTC.

V gene TRBV6-5 combines with J gene TRBJ2-7; TRBD1 matches at 7 bases. Unmatched junction bases numbered 8, after V lost 9 bases and J lost 3 bases. The CDR3 loop spans 13 amino acids. Germline V CDR1 and CDR2: MNHEY, SVGAGI. The CDR3 sequence: CASKDRVIYEQYF. In nucleotides, the CDR3 is TGTGCCAGTAAAGACAGGGTTATCTACGAGCAGTACTTC.

The CDR3 reads CAWSQQGGNQPQHF. CDR3 nucleotide sequence: TGTGCCTGGAGTCAACAGGGAGGCAATCAGCCCCAGCATTTT. The rearrangement links TRBV30 to TRBJ1-5; D might be TRBD1 (6 bases). Germline CDR1 reads GTSNPN; CDR2 reads SVGIG (reference sequence). Trimming took off 2 bases at V and 2 bases at J, with 10 bases between the two ends. This CDR3 contains 14 residues.

The rearrangement uses TRBV5-5 and TRBJ2-7; D perhaps matches TRBD2 (5 bases). Germline CDR1 SGHKS, CDR2 YYEKEE (reference sequence). This CDR3 region has 13 residues. V was cut by 0 bases and J by 6 bases, with 10 bases left in between. The CDR3 DNA reads as TGTGCCAGCAGCTTGGCCTGGGAGCGCGAGCAGTACTTC. Residues: CASSLAWEREQYF.

The genes are TRBV5-1 and TRBJ2-1; D gene unclear. Trimming removed 3 bases at V and 7 bases at J, with 8 bases between. This CDR3 spans 12 amino acids. CDR1 is SGHRS, CDR2 YFSETQ, per germline. CDR3 sequence reads: CASSSGKNEQFF. As DNA, the CDR3 is TGCGCCAGCAGCTCCGGTAAGAATGAGCAGTTCTTC.

This clone appeared a single time. The V gene is TRBV29-1, the J gene TRBJ2-7; D ambiguous. V gave up 4 bases and J gave up 2 bases, with 9 bases separating them. Germline loops: CDR1 SQVTM, CDR2 ANQGSEA. The CDR3 runs 12 residues. CDR3 bases: TGCAGCGTTGTGCACAGCACCTACGAGCAGTACTTC. Its translation: CSVVHSTYEQYF.

The rearrangement uses TRBV29-1 and TRBJ2-5, with 8 nucleotides matching TRBD2. Germline V gene data show CDR1 as SQVTM and CDR2 as ANQGSEA. CDR3 size: 12 residues. The junction had 2 bases not matched to a gene; V was cut back by 5 bases and J by 3 bases. The CDR3 DNA reads as TGCAGCGTTTCGGGGGGGGAAGAGACCCAGTACTTC. This translates into CSVSGGEETQYF.

V and J are TRBV4-1 and TRBJ1-4, with TRBD1 matching 9 bases. V was pared by 6 bases and J by 7 bases, with 9 bases of the junction left unmatched. The V gene's germline CDR1 is MGHRA and CDR2 YSYEKL. This CDR3 comprises 15 residues. CDR3 in DNA: TGCGCCAGCAGTAACTTTGGGACAGGGTCTGAAAAACTGTTTTTT. Translation gives CASSNFGTGSEKLFF.

The J gene is TRBJ2-3, the V gene TRBV18; D possibly corresponds to TRBD1 (5 bases). CDR1 and CDR2 (germline): KGHSH, LQKENI. The CDR3 is 16 residues long. The V end was cut by 6 bases, the J end by 4 bases, with 20 bases between. The DNA for the CDR3 is TGTGCCAGCTCTCAAGGTGGTCAGGGTATGTCAGATACGCAGTATTTT. It translates to CASSQGGQGMSDTQYF.